These T cell receptor beta chains were read from a single sample in a study of cytomegalovirus exposure and HLA in healthy donors. Clones were read by immunoSEQ multiplex PCR, and TCRdb kept only the in-frame ones, dropping some. This repertoire shows roughly 100,000 clones, around 77% found once; its top ten account for over 4%. The sample consisted of PBMCs. These receptor sequences come from a man in his fifties in good health and CMV-seropositive. Both conserved end residues are part of each CDR3. The order of the fields is clone size, D gene, J gene, V gene, CDR3 DNA, CDR3 protein. The D gene is left open where the match is weak. Clone size is not always given. Where it is, it says once, few, many or a class for expanded clones.

- - TRBJ2-1 TRBV15 TGTGCCACCAGCAGAGATGTGGCGGCTAGCGACTACAATGAGCAGTTCTTC CATSRDVAASDYNEQFF
few - TRBJ1-4 TRBV6-4 TGTGCCCGGTTTGGTGGGGGCGCGAGTGAAAAACTGTTTTTT CARFGGGASEKLFF
- TRBD2 TRBJ2-7 TRBV6-5 TGTGCCAGCGGCATAGCGGGCCTTACCTACGAGCAGTACTTC CASGIAGLTYEQYF
once TRBD2 TRBJ2-1 TRBV7-9 TGTTCCAGCAGCTTATCCCCTAGCGGGAACGCCTACAATGAGCAGTTCTTC CSSSLSPSGNAYNEQFF
- - TRBJ2-3 TRBV7-9 TGTGCCAGCAGCTTAACCGCCCGGCTAGGGGGCACAGATACGCAGTATTTT CASSLTARLGGTDTQYF
- TRBD1 TRBJ2-7 TRBV6-1 TGTGCCAGCAGTAGCCGGGACAGCTACTACGAGCAGTACTTC CASSSRDSYYEQYF
- TRBD1 TRBJ1-2 TRBV28 TGTGCCAGCAGGACCCCAGGGGGCCACTATGGCTACACCTTC CASRTPGGHYGYTF
medium-sized TRBD2 TRBJ2-7 TRBV4-3 TGCGCCAGCAGCCAAGGGGGCGGGAGAGCATACGAGCAGTACTTC CASSQGGGRAYEQYF
- - TRBJ2-1 TRBV5-1 TGCGCCAGCAGCTTGGTTCCGGGAGTGGATTACAATGAGCAGTTCTTC CASSLVPGVDYNEQFF
- TRBD1 TRBJ2-7 TRBV27 TGTGCCAGCAACTACCGGGACAGGAGTTACGAGCAGTACTTC CASNYRDRSYEQYF
- TRBD2 TRBJ2-1 TRBV27 TGTGCCAGCAGCCCAGAGGGACTAGCGTTATACAATGAGCAGTTCTTC CASSPEGLALYNEQFF
few - TRBJ1-2 TRBV28 TGTGCCAGCAGACCTCCCGCCTCGGATGGCTACACCTTC CASRPPASDGYTF
few - TRBJ2-2 TRBV25-1 TGTGCCAGCAGTGACCCCGGGGCAGGGGACACCGGGGAGCTGTTTTTT CASSDPGAGDTGELFF
- - TRBJ2-1 TRBV5-6 TGTGCCAGCAGCTTGGCCGACAATGAGCAGTTCTTC CASSLADNEQFF
- - TRBJ2-5 TRBV28 TGTGCCAGCAGTTTAAGTCCTAAGCCAGAGACCCAGTACTTC CASSLSPKPETQYF
- - TRBJ2-7 TRBV28 TGTGCCAGCAGTCCCACGAGGGCAGGGGACCACGAGCAGTACTTC CASSPTRAGDHEQYF
- - TRBJ2-7 TRBV5-1 TGCGCCAGCAGCTTGGGCCCAGGGTCCGAGCAGTACTTC CASSLGPGSEQYF
once - TRBJ2-1 TRBV2 TGTGCCAGCAGCCCCCAGGGGCTTGAGCAGTTCTTC CASSPQGLEQFF
once TRBD2 TRBJ2-2 TRBV27 TGTGCCAGCAGTCCGAGCCCCTTAGCGGGAGATGAACTGGGGGAGCTGTTTTTT CASSPSPLAGDELGELFF
once - TRBJ1-3 TRBV11-2 TGTGCCAGCAGCTTAATACAGGGATACACCATATATTTT CASSLIQGYTIYF
- TRBD1 TRBJ2-5 TRBV6-6 TGTGCCAGCAGGGCCGACAGGGGGCGCGCGGAGACCCAGTACTTC CASRADRGRAETQYF
- TRBD2 TRBJ2-7 TRBV9 TGTGCCAGCAGCGGTGGACTAGCGGGAGTCGAGCAGTACTTC CASSGGLAGVEQYF
- TRBD1 TRBJ2-2 TRBV7-8 TGTGCCAGCAGCTTAGCGGGGAGACAGGGCGGGGAGCTGTTTTTT CASSLAGRQGGELFF
- TRBD2 TRBJ2-5 TRBV5-1 TGCGCCAGCAGCTTGTTGGGGGGGATTCGGGAGACCCAGTACTTC CASSLLGGIRETQYF
- TRBD1 TRBJ2-3 TRBV5-1 TGCGCCAGCAGCGGGGACAGATACACAGATACGCAGTATTTT CASSGDRYTDTQYF
once TRBD1 TRBJ2-3 TRBV19 TGTGCCAGTAGTATAGATTGGAACAGGGGGCGCACAGATACGCAGTATTTT CASSIDWNRGRTDTQYF
- - TRBJ2-2 TRBV10-3 TGTGCCATCAGTGATAGGACAATAACCGGGGAGCTGTTTTTT CAISDRTITGELFF
few TRBD2 TRBJ2-5 TRBV4-1 TGCGCCAGCAGCCCCCGAGAACCGGGAGGGGAGACCCAGTACTTC CASSPREPGGETQYF
- TRBD2 TRBJ2-2 TRBV9 TGTGCCAGCAGCGTAGGTGGGAGGGTTAGCGGGGAGCTGTTTTTT CASSVGGRVSGELFF
few TRBD2 TRBJ2-7 TRBV5-1 TGCGCCAGCAGTCAAAGCGGGAGTTTACCCTACGAGCAGTACTTC CASSQSGSLPYEQYF
few TRBD2 TRBJ2-2 TRBV5-1 TGCGCCAGCAGCGGCGGGACTAGCGGGACGGGGGAGCTGTTTTTT CASSGGTSGTGELFF
once TRBD1 TRBJ1-6 TRBV30 TGTGCCTGGAGGCACACAGGGGGATATAATTCACCCCTCCACTTT CAWRHTGGYNSPLHF
once TRBD2 TRBJ2-5 TRBV28 TGTGCCAGCAGTTCCAGCGGGAGAAGAGAGACCCAGTACTTC CASSSSGRRETQYF
- TRBD2 TRBJ2-7 TRBV7-8 TGTGCCAGCAGCTTATCAGCGGGGGAGATCTCATACGAGCAGTACTTC CASSLSAGEISYEQYF
once - TRBJ2-1 TRBV11-3 TGTGCCAGCAGCCCAGGGATTCCCAATGAGCAGTTCTTC CASSPGIPNEQFF
- - TRBJ1-1 TRBV27 TGTGCCAGCAGCTCCAACCCCGGGACTGCAGCTTTCTTT CASSSNPGTAAFF
- - TRBJ2-7 TRBV23-1 TGCGCCAGCAGTAAGGGGACTGATTACGAGCAGTACTTC CASSKGTDYEQYF
once - TRBJ2-2 TRBV7-9 TGTGCCAGCAGCTTGTCGGCTAGCGTCACCGGGGAGCTGTTTTTT CASSLSASVTGELFF
- - TRBJ2-1 TRBV27 TGTGCCAGCTCAGACAATGAGCAGTTCTTC CASSDNEQFF
- - TRBJ2-1 TRBV7-3 TGTGCCAGCAGCTTTTTCCTGAGTGATGAGCAGTTCTTC CASSFFLSDEQFF
- - TRBJ1-3 TRBV6-1 TGTGCCAGCACCTGGGGGGGCGGCTCTGGAAACACCATATATTTT CASTWGGGSGNTIYF
few - TRBJ1-5 TRBV7-2 TGTGCCAGCAGCTTAGTGCCAGCGTATCAGCCCCAGCATTTT CASSLVPAYQPQHF